This entry lists 7 T cell receptor beta chains sequenced from one sample in a study of T cells after yellow fever vaccination. TCRdb called the 5' RACE reads again in MiXCR, with one record for every CDR3 protein. The profile shows 95,000 to 150,000 distinct CDR3 sequences, around 7.7% of them singletons. Material: CD4+ T cells sorted from PBMCs, obtained approximately 11 days after the first yellow fever vaccination. The receptors originated from a man between 18 and 35 years old who received the YFV17D yellow fever vaccine.

This clonotype came up a few times. This rearrangement joins TRBV29-1 to TRBJ2-1; 11 positions match TRBD1. From germline, CDR1 is SQVTM and CDR2 ANQGSEA. V lost 6 bases, J lost 2 bases, and 18 bases stayed unmatched. CDR3 length equals 19 residues. The CDR3 reads CSVTDRGQPSGRPYNEQFF. The CDR3 DNA reads TGCAGCGTAACGGACAGGGGGCAGCCTAGCGGGCGACCCTACAATGAGCAGTTCTTC.

Judged by abundance, this clonotype is medium-sized. This sequence joins TRBV12-3 or TRBV12-4 and TRBJ2-3, with TRBD2 matching 8 bases. CDR3 length: 14 residues. V lost 3 bases, J lost 6 bases, and 5 bases stayed unmatched. The CDR3 protein is CASSLGLGFDTQYF. Written as DNA, the CDR3 is TGTGCCAGCAGTTTGGGACTAGGGTTCGATACGCAGTATTTT.

As for this clonotype: With a much larger clone just one base away, this may be a read error. The chain joins TRBV9 to TRBJ2-3; D possibly corresponds to TRBD1 (6 bases). Looked up from germline, CDR1 is SGDLS and CDR2 is YYNGEE. The CDR3 is 16 residues long. The V gene lost 3 bases and the J gene lost 3 bases, with 17 bases spanning the gap. CDR3 sequence reads: CASSADRSARTDTQYF. The DNA for the CDR3 is TGTGCCAGCAGCGCTGACAGGTCCGCTAGAACAGATACGCAGTATTTT.

V is TRBV30 and J is TRBJ1-3; D perhaps matches TRBD1 (6 bases). CDR1 and CDR2 from the germline V gene are GTSNPN and SVGIG (reference sequence). CDR3 length equals 13 residues. Trimming cost V 5 bases and J 0 bases, with 8 bases left between them. This chain's CDR3 is CAWVRGSGNTIYF. CDR3 in DNA: TGTGCCTGGGTCAGGGGCTCTGGAAACACCATATATTTT.

This clonotype appeared many times. The CDR3: CAISQQGSEETQYF. The CDR3 DNA reads as TGTGCCATCAGTCAACAGGGGTCAGAAGAGACCCAGTACTTC. The rearrangement joins TRBV10-3 to TRBJ2-5; TRBD1 aligns across 7 bases. This CDR3 region has 14 residues. After removal of 5 bases from V and 3 bases from J, the junction contained 6 bases not matched to a gene. CDR1 and CDR2 from the germline V gene are ENHRY and SYGVKD.

This clonotype was seen ten or more times. The chain combines TRBV5-1 with TRBJ2-5; D perhaps matches TRBD2 (5 bases). V was pared by 3 bases and J by 2 bases, with 17 bases between. The length of the CDR3 is 16 residues. CDR1 and CDR2 (germline): SGHRS, YFSETQ. CDR3 DNA: TGCGCCAGCAGCTCGGACCGGAGGCAGCTACAAGAGACCCAGTACTTC. Protein sequence: CASSSDRRQLQETQYF.

This clonotype was recorded at least ten times. The chain employs TRBV20-1 and TRBJ2-1, with a tentative D call TRBD2 (6 bases). The CDR3 extends over 15 amino acids. Germline V CDR1 and CDR2: DFQATT, SNEGSKA (reference sequence). Between the trimmed V and J ends, which lost 1 base and 4 bases, there was a span of 14 bases. Here the CDR3 DNA reads TGCAGTGCTAGAGGGAGGGCACAACTGTACAATGAGCAGTTCTTC. This gives the protein CSARGRAQLYNEQFF.